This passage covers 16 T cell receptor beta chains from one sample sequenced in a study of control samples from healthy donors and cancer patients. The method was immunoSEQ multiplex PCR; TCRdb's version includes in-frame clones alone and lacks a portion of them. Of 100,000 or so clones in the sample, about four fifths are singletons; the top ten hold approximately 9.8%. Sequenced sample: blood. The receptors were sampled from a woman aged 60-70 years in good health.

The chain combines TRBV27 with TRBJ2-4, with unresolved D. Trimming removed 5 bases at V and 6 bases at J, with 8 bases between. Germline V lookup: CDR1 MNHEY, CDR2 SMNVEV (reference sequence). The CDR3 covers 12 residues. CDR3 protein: CASSTPGNIQYF. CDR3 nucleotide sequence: TGTGCCAGCAGTACCCCGGGAAACATTCAGTACTTC.

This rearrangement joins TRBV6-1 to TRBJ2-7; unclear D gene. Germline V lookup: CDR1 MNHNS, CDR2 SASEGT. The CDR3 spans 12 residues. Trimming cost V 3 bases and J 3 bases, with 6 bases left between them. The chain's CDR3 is CASSEPFYEQYF. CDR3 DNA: TGTGCCAGCAGTGAGCCTTTCTACGAGCAGTACTTC.

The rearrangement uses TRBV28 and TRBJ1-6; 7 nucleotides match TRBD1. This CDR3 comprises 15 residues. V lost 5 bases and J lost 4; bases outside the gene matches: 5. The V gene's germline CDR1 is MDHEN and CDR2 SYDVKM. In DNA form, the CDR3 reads TGTGCCAGCAGTGCCCAGGGACAGTATAATTCACCCCTCCACTTT. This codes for CASSAQGQYNSPLHF.

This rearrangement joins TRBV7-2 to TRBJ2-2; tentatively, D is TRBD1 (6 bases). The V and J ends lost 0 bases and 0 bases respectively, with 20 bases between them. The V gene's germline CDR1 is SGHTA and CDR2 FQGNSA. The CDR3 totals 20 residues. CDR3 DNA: TGTGCCAGCAGCTTAGCATTCATGGGCTCAGGACAGCCGAACACCGGGGAGCTGTTTTTT. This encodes CASSLAFMGSGQPNTGELFF. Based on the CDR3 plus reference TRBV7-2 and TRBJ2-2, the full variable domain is GAGVSQSPSNKVTEKGKDVELRCDPISGHTALYWYRQSLGQGLEFLIYFQGNSAPDKSGLPSDRFSAERTGGSVSTLTIQRTQQEDSAVYLCASSLAFMGSGQPNTGELFFGEGSRLTVL.

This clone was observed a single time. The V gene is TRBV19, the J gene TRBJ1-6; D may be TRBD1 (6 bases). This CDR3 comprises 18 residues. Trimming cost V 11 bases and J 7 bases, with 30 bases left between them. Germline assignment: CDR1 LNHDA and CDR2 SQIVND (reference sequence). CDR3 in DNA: TGTGCCTCCCCGGGGGGCAGGGCCTTTAGGGTATGGAATTCACCCCTCCACTTT. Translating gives CASPGGRAFRVWNSPLHF.

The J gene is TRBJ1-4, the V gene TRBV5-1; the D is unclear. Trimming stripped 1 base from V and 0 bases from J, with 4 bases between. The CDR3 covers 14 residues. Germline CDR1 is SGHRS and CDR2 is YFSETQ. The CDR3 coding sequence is TGCGCCAGCAGCTTGACAGCAACTAATGAAAAACTGTTTTTT. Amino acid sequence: CASSLTATNEKLFF.

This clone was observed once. The CDR3 DNA reads TGTGCCAGAGGTAGCGGGGGGGCGGTTTACAATGAGCAGTTCTTC. It translates to CARGSGGAVYNEQFF. The genes are TRBV5-3 and TRBJ2-1; 11 bases are shared with TRBD2. TRBV5-3 is an ORF; its function is uncertain. The CDR3 is 15 residues long. J gave up 4 bases and V 7 bases, and 7 bases lay outside the gene matches.

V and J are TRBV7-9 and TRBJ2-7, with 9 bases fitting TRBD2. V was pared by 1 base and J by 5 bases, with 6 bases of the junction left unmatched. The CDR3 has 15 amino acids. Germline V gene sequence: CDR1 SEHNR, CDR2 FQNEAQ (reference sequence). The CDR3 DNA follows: TGTGCCAGCAGCTTAGTAGTTAGCGGGGGTCACGAGCAGTACTTC. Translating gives CASSLVVSGGHEQYF.

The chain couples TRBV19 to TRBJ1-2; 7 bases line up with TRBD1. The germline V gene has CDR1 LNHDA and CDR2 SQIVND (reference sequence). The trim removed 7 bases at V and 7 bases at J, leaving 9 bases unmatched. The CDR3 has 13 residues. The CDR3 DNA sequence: TGTGCCAGTACCCTGACAGGGAGGGGTGGCTACACCTTC. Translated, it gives CASTLTGRGGYTF.

DNA of the CDR3: TGTGCCAGCAGTTCCCCCACCCTCTCTGGAAACACCATATATTTT. This sequence encodes CASSSPTLSGNTIYF. The chain employs TRBV6-5 and TRBJ1-3; no definite D call. The CDR3 extends over 15 amino acids. CDR1 and CDR2 from the germline V gene are MNHEY and SVGAGI. V was cut by 4 bases and J by 0 bases, with 10 bases left in between.

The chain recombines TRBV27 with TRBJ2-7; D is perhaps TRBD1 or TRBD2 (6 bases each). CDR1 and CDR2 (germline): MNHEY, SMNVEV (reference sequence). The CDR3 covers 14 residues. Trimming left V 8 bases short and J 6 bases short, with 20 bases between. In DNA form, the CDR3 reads TGTGCCAGCTGGGCGAGAGGGGGGATCTCCGAGCAGTACTTC. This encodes CASWARGGISEQYF.

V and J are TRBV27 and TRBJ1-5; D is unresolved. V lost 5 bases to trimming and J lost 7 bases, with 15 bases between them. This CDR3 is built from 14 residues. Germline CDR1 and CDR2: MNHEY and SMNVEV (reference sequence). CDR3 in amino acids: CASSPNVGQQPQHF. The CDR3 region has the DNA TGTGCCAGCAGTCCGAATGTAGGCCAGCAGCCCCAGCATTTT.

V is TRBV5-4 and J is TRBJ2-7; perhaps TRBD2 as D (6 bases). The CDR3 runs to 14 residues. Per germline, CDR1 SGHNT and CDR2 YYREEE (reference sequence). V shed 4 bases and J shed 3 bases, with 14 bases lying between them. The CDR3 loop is CASSPAGSDYEQYF. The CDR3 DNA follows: TGTGCCAGCAGCCCTGCGGGATCGGACTACGAGCAGTACTTC.

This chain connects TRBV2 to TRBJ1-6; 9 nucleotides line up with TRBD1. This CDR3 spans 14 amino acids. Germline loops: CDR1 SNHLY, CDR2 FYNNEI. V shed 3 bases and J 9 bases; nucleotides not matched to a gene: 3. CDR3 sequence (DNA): TGTGCCAGCAGTGATAGGGACAGGGCTTCACCCCTCCACTTT. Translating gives CASSDRDRASPLHF.

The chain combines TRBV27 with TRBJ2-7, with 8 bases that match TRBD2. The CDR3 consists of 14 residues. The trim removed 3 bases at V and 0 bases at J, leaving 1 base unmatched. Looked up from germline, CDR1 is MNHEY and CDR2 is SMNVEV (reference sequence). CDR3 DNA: TGTGCCAGCAGTTTCCTAGCGGGCTCCTACGAGCAGTACTTC. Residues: CASSFLAGSYEQYF.

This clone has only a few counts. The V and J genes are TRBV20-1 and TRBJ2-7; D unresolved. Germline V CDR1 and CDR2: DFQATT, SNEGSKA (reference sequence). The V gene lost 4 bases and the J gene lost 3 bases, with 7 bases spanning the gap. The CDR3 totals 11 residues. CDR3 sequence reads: CSATPVYEQYF. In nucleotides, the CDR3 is TGCAGTGCTACCCCCGTCTACGAGCAGTACTTC.